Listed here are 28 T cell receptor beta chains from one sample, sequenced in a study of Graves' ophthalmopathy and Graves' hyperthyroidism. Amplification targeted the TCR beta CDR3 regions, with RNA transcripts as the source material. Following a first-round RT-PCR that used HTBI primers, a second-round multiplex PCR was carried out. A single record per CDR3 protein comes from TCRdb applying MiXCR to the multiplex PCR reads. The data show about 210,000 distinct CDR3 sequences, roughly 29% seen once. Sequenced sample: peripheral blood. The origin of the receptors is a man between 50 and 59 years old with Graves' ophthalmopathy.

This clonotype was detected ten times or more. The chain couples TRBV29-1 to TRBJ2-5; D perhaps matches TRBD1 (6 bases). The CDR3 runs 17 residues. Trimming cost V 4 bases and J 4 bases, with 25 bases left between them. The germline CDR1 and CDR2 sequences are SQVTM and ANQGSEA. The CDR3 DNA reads TGCAGCGTTGTCTTGGCAGGGGTCCAATCGGGGCTAGAGACCCAGTACTTC. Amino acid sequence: CSVVLAGVQSGLETQYF.

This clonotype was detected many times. The CDR3 coding sequence is TGTGCCAGCCCCCCGTTGTACTTC. Amino acids: CASPPLYF. The rearrangement links TRBV7-2 to TRBJ2-5; the D is unclear. V was clipped by 8 bases and J by 13 bases, with 8 bases between them. The CDR3 is made up of 8 amino acids. From germline, CDR1 is SGHTA and CDR2 FQGNSA.

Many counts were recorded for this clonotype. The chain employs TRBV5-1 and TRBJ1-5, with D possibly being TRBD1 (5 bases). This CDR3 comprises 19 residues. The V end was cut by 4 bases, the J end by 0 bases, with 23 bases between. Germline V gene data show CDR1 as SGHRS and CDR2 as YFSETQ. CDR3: CASSQRGPTMVYSNQPQHF. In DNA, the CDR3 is TGCGCCAGCAGCCAGCGGGGCCCCACCATGGTATATAGCAATCAGCCCCAGCATTTT.

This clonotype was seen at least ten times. CDR3 nucleotides: TGTGCCAGCAGTGGGGCGACAGGGTCTTGGGACGAGCAGTACTTC. Its translation: CASSGATGSWDEQYF. The rearrangement joins TRBV6-1 to TRBJ2-7; 7 positions match TRBD1. With 4 bases clipped from V and 5 bases from J, the junction kept 11 bases outside the gene matches. The CDR3 extends over 15 amino acids. Germline CDR1 is MNHNS and CDR2 is SASEGT.

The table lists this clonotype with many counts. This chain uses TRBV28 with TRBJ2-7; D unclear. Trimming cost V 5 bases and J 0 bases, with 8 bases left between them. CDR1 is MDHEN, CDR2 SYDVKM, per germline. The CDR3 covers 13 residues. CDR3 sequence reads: CASSPTYSYEQYF. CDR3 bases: TGTGCCAGCAGTCCCACCTACTCCTACGAGCAGTACTTC.

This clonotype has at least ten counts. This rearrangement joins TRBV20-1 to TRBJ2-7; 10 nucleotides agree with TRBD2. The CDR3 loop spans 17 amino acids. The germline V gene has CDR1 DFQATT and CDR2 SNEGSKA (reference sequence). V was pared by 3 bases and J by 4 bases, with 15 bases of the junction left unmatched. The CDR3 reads CSARKPLTSGFKYEQYF. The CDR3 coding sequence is TGCAGTGCTAGGAAACCACTGACTAGCGGGTTTAAATACGAGCAGTACTTC.

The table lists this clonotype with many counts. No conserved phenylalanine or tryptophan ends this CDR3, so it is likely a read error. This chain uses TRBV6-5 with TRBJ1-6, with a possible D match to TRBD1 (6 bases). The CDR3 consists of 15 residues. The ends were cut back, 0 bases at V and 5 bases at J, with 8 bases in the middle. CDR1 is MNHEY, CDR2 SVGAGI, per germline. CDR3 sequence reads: CASSYSNRDNSPLHV. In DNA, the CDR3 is TGTGCCAGCAGTTACTCGAACAGGGATAATTCACCCCTCCACGTT.

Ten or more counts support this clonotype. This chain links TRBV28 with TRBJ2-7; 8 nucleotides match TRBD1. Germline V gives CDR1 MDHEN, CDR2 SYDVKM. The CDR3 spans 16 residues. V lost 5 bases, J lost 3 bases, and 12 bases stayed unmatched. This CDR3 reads CASSPPGQGSLYEQYF. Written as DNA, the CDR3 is TGTGCCAGCAGTCCCCCCGGACAGGGATCACTCTACGAGCAGTACTTC.

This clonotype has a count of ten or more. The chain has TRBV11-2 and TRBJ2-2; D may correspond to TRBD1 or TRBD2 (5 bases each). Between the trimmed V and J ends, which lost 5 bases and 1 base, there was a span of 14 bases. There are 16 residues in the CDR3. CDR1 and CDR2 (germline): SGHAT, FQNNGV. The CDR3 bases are TGTGCCAGCAGCCGGGATCAGGGTTTGAACACCGGGGAGCTGTTTTTT. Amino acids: CASSRDQGLNTGELFF.

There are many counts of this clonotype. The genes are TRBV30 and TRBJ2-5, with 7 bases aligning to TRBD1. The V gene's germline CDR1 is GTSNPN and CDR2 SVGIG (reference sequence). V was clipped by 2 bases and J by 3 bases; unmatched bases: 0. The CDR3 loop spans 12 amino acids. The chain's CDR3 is CAWSTGEETQYF. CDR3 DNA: TGTGCCTGGAGTACAGGGGAAGAGACCCAGTACTTC.

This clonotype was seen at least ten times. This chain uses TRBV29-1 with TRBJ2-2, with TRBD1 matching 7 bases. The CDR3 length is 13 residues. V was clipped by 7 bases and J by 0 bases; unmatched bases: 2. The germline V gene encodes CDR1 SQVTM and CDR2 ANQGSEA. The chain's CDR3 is CSAGQANTGELFF. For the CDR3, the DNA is TGCAGCGCTGGACAGGCGAACACCGGGGAGCTGTTTTTT.

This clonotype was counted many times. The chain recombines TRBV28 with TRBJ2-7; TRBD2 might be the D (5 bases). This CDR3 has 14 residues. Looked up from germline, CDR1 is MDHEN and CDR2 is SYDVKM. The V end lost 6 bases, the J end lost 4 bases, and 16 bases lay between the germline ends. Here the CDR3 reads CASSLTDGRYEQYF. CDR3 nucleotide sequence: TGTGCCAGCAGCCTAACGGATGGGAGATACGAGCAGTACTTC.

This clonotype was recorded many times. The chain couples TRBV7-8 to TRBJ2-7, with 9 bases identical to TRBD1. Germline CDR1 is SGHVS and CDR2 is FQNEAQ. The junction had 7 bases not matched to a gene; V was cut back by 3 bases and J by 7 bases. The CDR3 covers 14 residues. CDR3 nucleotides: TGTGCCAGCAGCTTGGGGGACAGGGTTCTGGAGCAGTACTTC. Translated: CASSLGDRVLEQYF.

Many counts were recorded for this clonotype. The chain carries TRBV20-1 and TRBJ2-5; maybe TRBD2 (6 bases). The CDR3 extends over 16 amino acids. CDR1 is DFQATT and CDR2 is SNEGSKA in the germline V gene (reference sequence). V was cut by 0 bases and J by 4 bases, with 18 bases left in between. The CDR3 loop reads CSARDGTHGVGETQYF. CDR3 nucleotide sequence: TGCAGTGCTAGAGATGGGACTCACGGCGTAGGAGAGACCCAGTACTTC.

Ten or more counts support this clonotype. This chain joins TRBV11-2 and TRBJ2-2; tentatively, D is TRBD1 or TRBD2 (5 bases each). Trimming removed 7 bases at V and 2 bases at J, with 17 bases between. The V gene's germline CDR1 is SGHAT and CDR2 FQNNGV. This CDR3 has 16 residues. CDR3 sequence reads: CASTEAYGANTGELFF. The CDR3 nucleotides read TGTGCCAGCACCGAAGCTTACGGGGCAAACACCGGGGAGCTGTTTTTT.

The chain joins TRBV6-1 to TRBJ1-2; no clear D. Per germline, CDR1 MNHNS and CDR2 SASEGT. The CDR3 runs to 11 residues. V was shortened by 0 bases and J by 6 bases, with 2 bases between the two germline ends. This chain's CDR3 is CASSEANGYTF. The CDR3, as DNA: TGTGCCAGCAGTGAAGCGAATGGCTACACCTTC.

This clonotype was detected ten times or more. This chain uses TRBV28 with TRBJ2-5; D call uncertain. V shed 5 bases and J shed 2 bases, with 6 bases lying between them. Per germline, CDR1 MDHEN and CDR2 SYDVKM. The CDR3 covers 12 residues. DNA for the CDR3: TGTGCCAGCAGTACTTGGCAAGAGACCCAGTACTTC. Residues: CASSTWQETQYF.

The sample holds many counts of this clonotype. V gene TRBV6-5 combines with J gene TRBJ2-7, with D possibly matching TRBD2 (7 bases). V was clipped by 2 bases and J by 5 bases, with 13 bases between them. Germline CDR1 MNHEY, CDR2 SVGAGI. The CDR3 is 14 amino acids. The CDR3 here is CASSYGGGGHEQYF. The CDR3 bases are TGTGCCAGCAGTTACGGGGGGGGGGGCCACGAGCAGTACTTC.

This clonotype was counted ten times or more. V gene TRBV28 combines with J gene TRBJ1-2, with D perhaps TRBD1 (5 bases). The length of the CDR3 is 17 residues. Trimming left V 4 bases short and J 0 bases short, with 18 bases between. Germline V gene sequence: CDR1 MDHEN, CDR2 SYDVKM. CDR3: CASSSIYTGLANYGYTF. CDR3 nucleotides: TGTGCCAGCAGTTCTATATACACGGGGCTCGCTAACTATGGCTACACCTTC.

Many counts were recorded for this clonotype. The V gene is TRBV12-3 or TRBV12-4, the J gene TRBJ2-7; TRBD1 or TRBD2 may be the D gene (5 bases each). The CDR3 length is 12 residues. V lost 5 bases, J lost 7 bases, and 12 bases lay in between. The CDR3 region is CASSQGPLEQYF. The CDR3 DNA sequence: TGTGCCAGCAGTCAGGGACCCCTTGAGCAGTACTTC.

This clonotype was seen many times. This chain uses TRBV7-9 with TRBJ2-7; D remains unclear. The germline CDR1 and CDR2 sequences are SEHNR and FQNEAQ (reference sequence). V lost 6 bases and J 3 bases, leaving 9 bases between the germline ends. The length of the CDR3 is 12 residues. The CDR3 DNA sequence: TGTGCCAGCAGTTTACGAGGCTACGAGCAGTACTTC. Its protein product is CASSLRGYEQYF.

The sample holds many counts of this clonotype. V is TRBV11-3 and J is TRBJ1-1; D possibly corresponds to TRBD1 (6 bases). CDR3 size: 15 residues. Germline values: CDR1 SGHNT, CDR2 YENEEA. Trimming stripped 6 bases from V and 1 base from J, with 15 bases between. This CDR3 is CASRVRQAPNTEAFF. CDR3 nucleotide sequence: TGTGCCAGCAGGGTCCGACAGGCCCCGAACACTGAAGCTTTCTTT.

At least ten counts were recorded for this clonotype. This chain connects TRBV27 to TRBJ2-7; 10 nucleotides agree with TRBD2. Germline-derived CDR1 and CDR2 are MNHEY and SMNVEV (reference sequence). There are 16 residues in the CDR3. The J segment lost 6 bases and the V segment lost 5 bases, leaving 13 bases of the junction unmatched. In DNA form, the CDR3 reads TGTGCCAGCAGTCTGAGACTAGCGGGTCCCTCCGGCGAGCAGTACTTC. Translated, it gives CASSLRLAGPSGEQYF.

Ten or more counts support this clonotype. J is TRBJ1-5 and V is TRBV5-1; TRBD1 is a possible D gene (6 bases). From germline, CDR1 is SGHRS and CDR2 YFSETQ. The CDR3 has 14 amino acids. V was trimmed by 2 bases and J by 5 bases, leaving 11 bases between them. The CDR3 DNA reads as TGCGCCAGCAGCTTTGGGGGCGCGGATCAGCCCCAGCATTTT. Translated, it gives CASSFGGADQPQHF.

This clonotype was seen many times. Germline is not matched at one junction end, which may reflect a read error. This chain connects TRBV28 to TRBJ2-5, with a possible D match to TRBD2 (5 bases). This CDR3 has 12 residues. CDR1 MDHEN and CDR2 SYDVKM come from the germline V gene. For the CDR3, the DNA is TGTGCCAGCAGTTTAGCTTGGGAGACCCAGCACTTC. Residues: CASSLAWETQHF.

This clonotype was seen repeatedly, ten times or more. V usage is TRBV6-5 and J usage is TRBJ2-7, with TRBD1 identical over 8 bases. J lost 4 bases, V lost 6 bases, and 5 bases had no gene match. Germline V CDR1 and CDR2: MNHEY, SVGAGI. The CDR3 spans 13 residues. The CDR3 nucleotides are TGTGCCAGCAGCTACGGGACAGGTTACGAGCAGTACTTC. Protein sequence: CASSYGTGYEQYF.

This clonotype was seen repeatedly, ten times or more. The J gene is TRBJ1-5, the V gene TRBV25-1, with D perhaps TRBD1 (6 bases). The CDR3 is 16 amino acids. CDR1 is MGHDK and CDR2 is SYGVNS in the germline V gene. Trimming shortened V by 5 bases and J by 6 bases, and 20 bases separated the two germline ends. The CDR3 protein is CASSHPGEERGQPQHF. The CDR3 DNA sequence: TGTGCCAGCAGTCACCCAGGGGAGGAACGGGGTCAGCCCCAGCATTTT.

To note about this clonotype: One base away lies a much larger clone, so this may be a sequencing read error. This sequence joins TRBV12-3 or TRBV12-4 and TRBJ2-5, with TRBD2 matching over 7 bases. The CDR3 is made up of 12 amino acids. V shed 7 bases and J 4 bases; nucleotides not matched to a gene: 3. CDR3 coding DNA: TGTGCCAGCAAGGTAGCGGGAGAGACCCAGTACTTC. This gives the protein CASKVAGETQYF.